These 14 T cell receptor beta chains originate from one sample sequenced in a study of preoperative IRX-2 immunotherapy in early breast cancer. Treatment noted: preoperative locoregional IRX-2 cytokine immunotherapy. This table comes from immunoSEQ multiplex PCR, and its TCRdb copy is limited to in-frame clones, with some not included. Of 55,000 to 70,000 clones in the sample, 94% were seen once. The sample here was taken from a patient treated with IRX-2 immunotherapy. Every receptor here comes from a human donor with breast cancer.

The chain employs TRBV5-6 and TRBJ1-2; a weak D match, TRBD1 (6 bases). The CDR3 runs to 13 residues. The germline CDR1 and CDR2 sequences are SGHDT and YYEEEE. V was pared by 5 bases and J by 5 bases, with 13 bases between. CDR3 sequence: CASRRTVPYGYTF. The CDR3 coding sequence is TGTGCCAGCAGGAGGACAGTACCATATGGCTACACCTTC.

The chain couples TRBV2 to TRBJ2-3; 7 bases fit TRBD2. The CDR3 is 15 residues long. Per the germline V gene, CDR1 is SNHLY and CDR2 is FYNNEI. The V gene end was trimmed by 7 bases and the J gene end by 2 bases; junction bases not matched to a gene: 9. Here the CDR3 DNA reads TGTGCCAGCACCATGTCGGGACTAATCACAGATACGCAGTATTTT. This sequence encodes CASTMSGLITDTQYF.

The chain couples TRBV6-6 to TRBJ2-3; the match to TRBD2 covers 7 bases. The V segment lost 5 bases and the J segment 2 bases; nucleotides outside the gene matches: 4. The CDR3 spans 14 residues. Germline loops: CDR1 MNHNY, CDR2 SVGAGI (reference sequence). As DNA, the CDR3 is TGTGCCAGCAGTCCCGGGACTAACACAGATACGCAGTATTTT. This encodes CASSPGTNTDTQYF.

This chain links TRBV2 with TRBJ1-4; no reliable D call. Trimming cost V 1 base and J 7 bases, with 13 bases left between them. Germline-derived CDR1 and CDR2 are SNHLY and FYNNEI. This CDR3 has 15 amino acids. The CDR3 sequence: CASSEDLGLGEKLFF. The CDR3 DNA is TGTGCCAGCAGTGAAGACCTCGGGTTGGGTGAAAAACTGTTTTTT. Filled out from reference TRBV2 and TRBJ1-4, the complete variable domain reads EPEVTQTPSHQVTQMGQEVILRCVPISNHLYFYWYRQILGQKVEFLVSFYNNEISEKSEIFDDQFSVERPDGSNFTLKIRSTKLEDSAMYFCASSEDLGLGEKLFFGSGTQLSVL.

This clone was detected once. The chain is built from TRBV2 and TRBJ2-1; 8 bases map to TRBD2. The CDR3 runs 14 residues. V lost 1 base, J lost 7 bases, and 3 bases stayed unmatched. Germline V CDR1 and CDR2: SNHLY, FYNNEI. The chain's CDR3 is CASSEGIAGNEQFF. Here the CDR3 DNA reads TGTGCCAGCAGTGAAGGGATAGCGGGAAATGAGCAGTTCTTC. Using reference TRBV2 and TRBJ2-1 for the parts outside the CDR3, the full variable domain is EPEVTQTPSHQVTQMGQEVILRCVPISNHLYFYWYRQILGQKVEFLVSFYNNEISEKSEIFDDQFSVERPDGSNFTLKIRSTKLEDSAMYFCASSEGIAGNEQFFGPGTRLTVL.

This clone has more than one count but fewer than ten. The chain has TRBV9 and TRBJ2-3; possibly TRBD1 or TRBD2 for D (5 bases each). The CDR3 contains 12 residues. From germline, CDR1 is SGDLS and CDR2 YYNGEE. The V end lost 2 bases, the J end lost 7 bases, and 8 bases lay between the germline ends. The CDR3 here is CASSVGGNTQYF. DNA for the CDR3: TGTGCCAGCAGCGTTGGGGGAAATACGCAGTATTTT. The whole variable domain, remainder taken from reference TRBV9 and TRBJ2-3, is DSGVTQTPKHLITATGQRVTLRCSPRSGDLSVYWYQQSLDQGLQFLIQYYNGEERAKGNILERFSAQQFPDLHSELNLSSLELGDSALYFCASSVGGNTQYFGPGTRLTVL.

To note about this clone: This specimen includes other DNA sequences encoding the same CDR3. V gene TRBV18 combines with J gene TRBJ2-7; D is unresolved. V gave up 0 bases and J gave up 1 base, with 4 bases separating them. There are 13 residues in the CDR3. Germline loops: CDR1 KGHSH, CDR2 LQKENI. In nucleotides, the CDR3 is TGTGCCAGCTCACCACCATCTTCCTACGAGCAGTACTTC. It is translated as CASSPPSSYEQYF.

The rearrangement joins TRBV5-1 to TRBJ2-7; 7 bases line up with TRBD1. There are 15 residues in the CDR3. Germline V CDR1 and CDR2: SGHRS, YFSETQ. Germline trimming cut 0 bases from V and 4 bases from J; bases unmatched to any gene: 7. The DNA of the CDR3 is TGCGCCAGCAGCTTGGCCGGGACAGCACCTTACGAGCAGTACTTC. Protein product: CASSLAGTAPYEQYF.

J is TRBJ2-5 and V is TRBV7-2; D possibly corresponds to TRBD2 (5 bases). Germline loops: CDR1 SGHTA, CDR2 FQGNSA. Trimming left V 2 bases short and J 5 bases short, with 9 bases between. This CDR3 spans 13 amino acids. In DNA, the CDR3 is TGTGCCAGCAGCTTACGGGGTTTGGAGACCCAGTACTTC. It translates to CASSLRGLETQYF.

The CDR3: CASSFGFGHTVSGNTIYF. CDR3 nucleotides: TGTGCCAGCAGCTTCGGCTTTGGGCATACCGTCTCTGGAAACACCATATATTTT. J is TRBJ1-3 and V is TRBV5-5, with unresolved D. The CDR3 contains 18 residues. The germline gives CDR1 SGHKS, CDR2 YYEKEE (reference sequence). V was shortened by 2 bases and J by 0 bases, with 18 bases between the two germline ends.

The gene calls are TRBV29-1 and TRBJ2-3; perhaps TRBD2 as D (6 bases). Germline CDR1 SQVTM, CDR2 ANQGSEA. Trimming shortened V by 0 bases and J by 5 bases, and 12 bases separated the two germline ends. This CDR3 is built from 14 residues. The CDR3 DNA is TGCAGCGTTGAAGATCCACTAGCAGGAGATACGCAGTATTTT. This gives the protein CSVEDPLAGDTQYF.

CDR3 coding DNA: TGTGCCAGCAGCCGACAGTCCCTGGGAGAGACCCAGTACTTC. Translation: CASSRQSLGETQYF. The chain joins TRBV7-2 to TRBJ2-5; D may be TRBD1 (5 bases). Germline V gives CDR1 SGHTA, CDR2 FQGNSA. Trimming stripped 5 bases from V and 4 bases from J, with 14 bases between. The CDR3 spans 14 residues.

V and J are TRBV5-1 and TRBJ1-6; D is perhaps TRBD1 (5 bases). The CDR3 runs to 14 residues. The V end was cut by 0 bases, the J end by 9 bases, with 10 bases between. From germline, CDR1 is SGHRS and CDR2 YFSETQ. CDR3 protein: CASSLAGRGSPLHF. CDR3 in DNA: TGCGCCAGCAGCTTGGCAGGGCGGGGTTCACCCCTCCACTTT. Full variable domain (outside the CDR3, taken from reference TRBV5-1 and TRBJ1-6): KAGVTQTPRYLIKTRGQQVTLSCSPISGHRSVSWYQQTPGQGLQFLFEYFSETQRNKGNFPGRFSGRQFSNSRSEMNVSTLELGDSALYLCASSLAGRGSPLHFGNGTRLTVT.

The chain joins TRBV6-6 to TRBJ2-3, with no clear D. CDR3 length: 12 amino acids. Per germline, CDR1 MNHNY and CDR2 SVGAGI (reference sequence). With 2 bases removed from V and 6 bases from J, the gap between germline ends came to 6 bases. This CDR3 reads CASSYMGDTQYF. The DNA for the CDR3 is TGTGCCAGCAGTTACATGGGGGATACGCAGTATTTT.